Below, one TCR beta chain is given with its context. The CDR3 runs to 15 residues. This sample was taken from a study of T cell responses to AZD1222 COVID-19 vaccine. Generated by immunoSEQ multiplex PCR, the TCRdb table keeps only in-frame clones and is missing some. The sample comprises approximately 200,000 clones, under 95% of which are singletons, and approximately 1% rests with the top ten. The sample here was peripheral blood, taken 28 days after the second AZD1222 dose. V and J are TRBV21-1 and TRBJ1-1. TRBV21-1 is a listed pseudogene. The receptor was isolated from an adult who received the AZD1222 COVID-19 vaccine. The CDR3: CASSNGLLGNTEAFF. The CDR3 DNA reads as TGTGCCAGCAGCAATGGCCTGTTGGGGAACACTGAAGCTTTCTTT.